These 22 T cell receptor beta chains originate from one sample sequenced in a study of spatial heterogeneity in lung cancer. As for time point: sample taken at primary tumor resection. Frozen PBMC, nontumor lung or tumor provided whole RNA, which was sequenced unsorted. TCRdb re-called the 5' RACE reads with MiXCR, one entry per CDR3 protein. Here the sample spans some 39,000 distinct CDR3 sequences, approximately 7% being singletons. The source was PBMCs, collected at surgery. These receptors came from a female donor with early-stage non-small cell lung cancer.

The table lists this clonotype with many counts. This chain joins TRBV28 and TRBJ2-7, with unresolved D. The CDR3 runs 13 residues. V dropped 6 bases and J dropped 2 bases, with 11 bases sitting between them. From germline, CDR1 is MDHEN and CDR2 SYDVKM. The CDR3 nucleotides are TGTGCCAGCAGCCGGATTTCGACCTACGAGCAGTACTTC. Its translation: CASSRISTYEQYF.

Details on this clonotype: A much more abundant neighbour one base away suggests this may be a read error. V and J are TRBV28 and TRBJ1-1, with D perhaps matching TRBD1 (6 bases). The germline V gene has CDR1 MDHEN and CDR2 SYDVKM. This CDR3 region has 13 residues. The CDR3 here is CVSNGQMNTEAFF. The DNA of the CDR3 is TGTGTCAGCAACGGACAGATGAACACTGAAGCTTTCTTT.

At least ten counts were recorded for this clonotype. The gene calls are TRBV5-1 and TRBJ2-2; D gene ambiguous. Germline V gene sequence: CDR1 SGHRS, CDR2 YFSETQ. V was trimmed by 0 bases and J by 7 bases, leaving 7 bases between them. The CDR3 spans 13 residues. CDR3 DNA: TGCGCCAGCAGCTTGGATCCGATCGGGGAGCTGTTTTTT. This gives the protein CASSLDPIGELFF.

This clonotype was detected many times. The V gene is TRBV7-9, the J gene TRBJ1-6; D may be TRBD1 (6 bases). This CDR3 comprises 14 residues. Trimming removed 5 bases at V and 17 bases at J, with 22 bases between. The germline V gene encodes CDR1 SEHNR and CDR2 FQNEAQ (reference sequence). In DNA, the CDR3 is TGTGCCAGCAGCCCACCGACCGGGACACCAACCTTCCACTTT. It codes for CASSPPTGTPTFHF.

This clonotype was seen only a few times. V is TRBV9 and J is TRBJ1-2; no reliable D call. Trimming removed 0 bases at V and 3 bases at J, with 9 bases between. This CDR3 has 14 amino acids. Germline V lookup: CDR1 SGDLS, CDR2 YYNGEE. This CDR3 reads CASSVGVGDYGYTF. CDR3 nucleotides: TGTGCCAGCAGCGTAGGAGTCGGGGACTATGGCTACACCTTC.

This clonotype was seen only a few times. The chain combines TRBV9 with TRBJ2-2, with a possible D match to TRBD1 (5 bases). This CDR3 spans 16 amino acids. From germline, CDR1 is SGDLS and CDR2 YYNGEE. Trimming stripped 2 bases from V and 4 bases from J, with 15 bases between. The CDR3: CASSVVGQRGTGELFF. In nucleotides, the CDR3 is TGTGCCAGCAGCGTGGTGGGGCAACGAGGCACCGGGGAGCTGTTTTTT.

This chain links TRBV11-2 with TRBJ2-1, with D possibly TRBD1 on 6 matching bases. CDR3 length equals 15 residues. The germline V gene encodes CDR1 SGHAT and CDR2 FQNNGV. V lost 5 bases, J lost 9 bases, and 20 bases lay in between. Here the CDR3 DNA reads TGTGCCAGCAGCCAGATTCAGGGGCCCTCTTTTGAGCAGTTCTTC. Residues: CASSQIQGPSFEQFF.

The chain employs TRBV30 and TRBJ1-1; TRBD1 agrees at 8 bases. This CDR3 region has 13 residues. Germline CDR1 reads GTSNPN; CDR2 reads SVGIG (reference sequence). The trim removed 1 base at V and 6 bases at J, leaving 4 bases unmatched. The CDR3 spells CAWSDRGTAEAFF. CDR3 bases: TGTGCCTGGAGTGACAGGGGGACAGCTGAAGCTTTCTTT.

This clonotype appeared a few times. This chain links TRBV2 with TRBJ1-2; perhaps TRBD1 as D (6 bases). CDR3 length: 16 residues. The V and J ends lost 3 bases and 0 bases respectively, with 14 bases between them. The germline V gene has CDR1 SNHLY and CDR2 FYNNEI. The CDR3 DNA is TGTGCCAGCAGTGAGGGGGACACTGTCCCTAACTATGGCTACACCTTC. Its translation is CASSEGDTVPNYGYTF.

The chain carries TRBV19 and TRBJ1-5; D might be TRBD1 (5 bases). The CDR3 spans 16 residues. Germline CDR1 LNHDA, CDR2 SQIVND (reference sequence). Deletions cut 5 bases from V and 2 bases from J, with 16 bases between. The CDR3 spells CASSHPGGRGNQPQHF. CDR3 nucleotide sequence: TGTGCCAGTAGTCACCCCGGGGGGAGAGGCAATCAGCCCCAGCATTTT.

The table lists this clonotype with a few counts. The V and J genes are TRBV11-2 and TRBJ2-3; 7 nucleotides align to TRBD1. Germline CDR1 and CDR2: SGHAT and FQNNGV. The CDR3 consists of 15 residues. V shed 3 bases and J 5 bases; nucleotides not matched to a gene: 8. DNA for the CDR3: TGTGCCAGCAGCTTGGTGGACAGGCCAGGAGATACGCAGTATTTT. This gives the protein CASSLVDRPGDTQYF.

The genes are TRBV20-1 and TRBJ2-1; unclear D gene. Germline values: CDR1 DFQATT, CDR2 SNEGSKA (reference sequence). CDR3 size: 14 residues. V lost 4 bases to trimming and J lost 0 bases, with 10 bases between them. This CDR3 is CSATGSTSYNEQFF. CDR3 in DNA: TGCAGTGCTACTGGATCGACCTCCTACAATGAGCAGTTCTTC.

The chain has TRBV6-5 and TRBJ2-7; 8 bases are a match to TRBD1. V was pared by 0 bases and J by 2 bases, with 6 bases of the junction left unmatched. The germline CDR1 and CDR2 sequences are MNHEY and SVGAGI. The CDR3 has 16 amino acids. CDR3 nucleotide sequence: TGTGCCAGCAGTTACTCGTCGGCAGGGGGCACCTACGAGCAGTACTTC. Encoded protein: CASSYSSAGGTYEQYF.

The chain joins TRBV7-2 to TRBJ2-3; 7 bases map to TRBD2. Germline V gene sequence: CDR1 SGHTA, CDR2 FQGNSA. This CDR3 region has 15 residues. J gave up 6 bases and V 5 bases, and 11 bases lay outside the gene matches. The CDR3 DNA sequence: TGTGCCAGCAGCCCCCAAAGGAGCGGGGTCGATACGCAGTATTTT. It translates to CASSPQRSGVDTQYF.

This clonotype was observed at least ten times. The rearrangement links TRBV5-1 to TRBJ2-1; 7 bases align to TRBD1. The germline V gene encodes CDR1 SGHRS and CDR2 YFSETQ. This CDR3 has 13 residues. V lost 6 bases and J lost 4; bases outside the gene matches: 4. CDR3 nucleotides: TGCGCCAGCACCAGGGACAGTTACAATGAGCAGTTCTTC. Translation gives CASTRDSYNEQFF.

There are a few counts of this clonotype. The chain has TRBV18 and TRBJ1-5; 10 bases are a match to TRBD1. Trimming at V came to 6 bases and at J to 7 bases, leaving 9 bases not matched to a gene. This CDR3 comprises 15 residues. Per germline, CDR1 KGHSH and CDR2 LQKENI. The CDR3 loop is CASSSGTGASQPQHF. The DNA for the CDR3 is TGTGCCAGCTCGTCCGGGACAGGGGCTTCACAGCCCCAGCATTTT.

This clonotype has a handful of counts. The chain is built from TRBV6-1 and TRBJ1-1; D gene unclear. The CDR3 is 11 amino acids. V lost 11 bases, J lost 3 bases, and 10 bases lay in between. Germline V lookup: CDR1 MNHNS, CDR2 SASEGT. CDR3 protein: CASYVDTEAFF. DNA of the CDR3: TGTGCCTCCTATGTCGACACTGAAGCTTTCTTT.

Only a few counts were recorded for this clonotype. The V call is TRBV5-1, the J call TRBJ2-5, with D possibly TRBD2 on 7 matching bases. V lost 2 bases and J 5 bases, leaving 16 bases between the germline ends. The CDR3 length is 15 residues. CDR1 SGHRS and CDR2 YFSETQ come from the germline V gene. The CDR3 here is CASSFGGPGEETQYF. The CDR3 nucleotides are TGCGCCAGCAGCTTCGGGGGGCCGGGTGAGGAGACCCAGTACTTC.

This clonotype was seen many times. The rearrangement joins TRBV7-3 to TRBJ2-3, with 10 bases aligning to TRBD2. V gave up 5 bases and J gave up 2 bases; unmatched junction bases: 4. CDR1 is SGHTA and CDR2 is FQGTGA in the germline V gene. The CDR3 covers 15 residues. For the CDR3, the DNA is TGTGCCAGCAGCATCAGCGGGGGGGCCACAGATACGCAGTATTTT. Translating gives CASSISGGATDTQYF.

Ten or more counts support this clonotype. The rearrangement joins TRBV12-3 or TRBV12-4 to TRBJ2-7; D is possibly TRBD1 (5 bases). The germline V and J ends were trimmed by 0 bases and 3 bases, with 15 bases remaining between them. The CDR3 totals 16 residues. The CDR3 spells CASSLAGQPKGYEQYF. In nucleotides, the CDR3 is TGTGCCAGCAGTTTAGCCGGACAACCCAAGGGCTACGAGCAGTACTTC.

This chain uses TRBV18 with TRBJ1-5, with no clear D. The germline gives CDR1 KGHSH, CDR2 LQKENI. The CDR3 totals 15 residues. The germline V and J ends were trimmed by 0 bases and 0 bases, with 6 bases remaining between them. CDR3 bases: TGTGCCAGCTCACCACCTAGCAATAGCAATCAGCCCCAGCATTTT. Residues: CASSPPSNSNQPQHF. The full variable domain, rest sourced from reference TRBV18 and TRBJ1-5, is NAGVMQNPRHLVRRRGQEARLRCSPMKGHSHVYWYRQLPEEGLKFMVYLQKENIIDESGMPKERFSAEFPKEGPSILRIQQVVRGDSAAYFCASSPPSNSNQPQHFGDGTRLSIL.

The chain uses TRBV18 and TRBJ2-7; 9 positions agree with TRBD1. Unmatched junction bases numbered 4, after V lost 3 bases and J lost 4 bases. CDR3 length: 14 amino acids. Per germline, CDR1 KGHSH and CDR2 LQKENI. This chain's CDR3 is CASSPGQGAYEQYF. The CDR3, as DNA: TGTGCCAGCTCACCGGGACAGGGTGCGTACGAGCAGTACTTC.